Listed below are T cell receptor beta chains from one sample, sequenced in a study of blood T cell repertoires in COVID-19. The protocol was immunoSEQ multiplex PCR, while the TCRdb copy is restricted to in-frame clones and leaves out a portion. Altogether approximately 350,000 clones are present, around four fifths being singletons, with the ten largest covering about 5.4%. The sample consisted of PBMCs or T cells enriched from blood (not recorded which). These receptors were taken from a woman in her 50s who had recovered from COVID-19. CDR3s leave out the opening cysteine and the closing phenylalanine or tryptophan. The order of the fields is J gene, V gene, D gene, clone size, CDR3 protein. A D gene is named only where the DNA matches it firmly. Part of the rows lack a size; the others show once, few, many or a class for expanded clones.

TRBJ2-2,TRBV29-1,TRBD1,.,SVFGTANTGELF
TRBJ2-2,TRBV27,TRBD1,.,ASSFVTGYGELF
TRBJ1-3,TRBV30,.,.,AWSVLSGSGNTIY
TRBJ1-6,TRBV12-3/TRBV12-4,.,.,ASSPLGDSPLH
TRBJ1-1,TRBV9,TRBD1,.,ASSVGHRGVNTEAF
TRBJ2-3,TRBV5-1,TRBD2,.,ASSTSGMPTDTQY
TRBJ1-6,TRBV6-5,.,.,ASSTTRNNSPLH
TRBJ2-1,TRBV19,.,.,ASSKGDGTYNEQF
TRBJ2-1,TRBV3-1/TRBV3-2,TRBD2,few,ASSQPGPGGYNEQF
TRBJ2-7,TRBV7-2,TRBD1,.,ASRVQGLGEQY
TRBJ2-7,TRBV7-3,TRBD2,.,ASSPDPSGRAYEQY
TRBJ1-2,TRBV12-3/TRBV12-4,.,.,ASSFVGRDGYT
TRBJ2-7,TRBV5-1,TRBD1,once,ASSPPGTGSYEQY
TRBJ1-2,TRBV6-2/TRBV6-3,TRBD1,.,ASSQDREAGYT
TRBJ2-7,TRBV19,TRBD1,.,ASSTDRGYEQY
TRBJ2-7,TRBV6-2/TRBV6-3,.,.,ASSYARSYEQY
TRBJ2-7,TRBV7-9,.,.,ASSTAAYEQY
TRBJ1-1,TRBV3-1/TRBV3-2,.,.,ASSQTLGGKGDTEAF
TRBJ1-1,TRBV6-5,.,.,ASSLTGGNTEAF
TRBJ1-3,TRBV29-1,.,.,SVESGLGNTIY
TRBJ2-5,TRBV7-2,.,.,ASSLRGQETQY
TRBJ2-1,TRBV3-1/TRBV3-2,.,.,ASSQAGLVGEQF
TRBJ2-1,TRBV2,TRBD2,.,ASSWTSGNNEQF
TRBJ1-5,TRBV19,.,.,ASSIRGGHSNQPQH
TRBJ1-5,TRBV4-3,TRBD1,.,ASSQEITGGNQPQH
TRBJ1-2,TRBV29-1,.,.,SVESVAGYT
TRBJ2-3,TRBV19,.,.,ASSIWAESTDTQY
TRBJ2-1,TRBV7-2,.,.,ASSLKASSSEQF
TRBJ1-5,TRBV4-3,.,.,ASSQDRLGGQPQH
TRBJ1-3,TRBV7-2,.,.,ASSLDRDLFTSSGNTIY
TRBJ2-1,TRBV6-1,.,.,ASSESATRLGPRSSYNEQF
TRBJ2-1,TRBV6-4,TRBD2,once,ASSVRLADNEQF
TRBJ1-2,TRBV27,TRBD1,few,ASKKDRGGYT
TRBJ2-3,TRBV11-3,TRBD1,.,ASSHGQGWMDTQY
TRBJ2-1,TRBV5-5,.,.,ASSLAGESKGQF
TRBJ1-5,TRBV5-6,.,.,ASSIGTGSGSNQPQH
TRBJ1-5,TRBV12-3/TRBV12-4,TRBD1,few,ASSPPGGQPQH
TRBJ1-1,TRBV14,.,.,ASSQDLLGPNTEAF
TRBJ2-2,TRBV9,TRBD2,.,ASSQSPLAGGLNTGELF
TRBJ2-1,TRBV7-2,TRBD1,.,ASSSRQGSNYNEQF
TRBJ2-7,TRBV10-2,.,.,ASSEDRIDYEQY
TRBJ2-7,TRBV19,TRBD1,.,ASSITTGGAYEQY
TRBJ2-4,TRBV4-3,.,once,ASSQDAPLKGVRKNIQY
TRBJ1-2,TRBV6-1,.,.,ASSEASVSGGYT
TRBJ2-5,TRBV11-2,.,.,ASSFGQQETQY
TRBJ1-1,TRBV19,.,.,ASNMGRGLNTEAF